This record covers a single TCR beta chain. The sample comes from a study of blood T cell repertoires in COVID-19. The repertoire was sequenced with immunoSEQ multiplex PCR; TCRdb's copy has only in-frame clones and lacks some. The sample yields hundreds of thousands of clones, approximately 80% seen once. The sequencing sample was made of PBMCs or T cells enriched from blood (not recorded which). The sequence was obtained from a woman between 40 and 50 years old with acute COVID-19.

The CDR3 is CAISVANYGYTF. Here the CDR3 DNA reads TGTGCCATCAGTGTAGCTAACTATGGCTACACCTTC. The chain couples TRBV10-3 to TRBJ1-2; D is uncertain. The CDR3 covers 12 residues. CDR1 ENHRY and CDR2 SYGVKD come from the germline V gene. V lost 4 bases to trimming and J lost 0 bases, with 3 bases between them.